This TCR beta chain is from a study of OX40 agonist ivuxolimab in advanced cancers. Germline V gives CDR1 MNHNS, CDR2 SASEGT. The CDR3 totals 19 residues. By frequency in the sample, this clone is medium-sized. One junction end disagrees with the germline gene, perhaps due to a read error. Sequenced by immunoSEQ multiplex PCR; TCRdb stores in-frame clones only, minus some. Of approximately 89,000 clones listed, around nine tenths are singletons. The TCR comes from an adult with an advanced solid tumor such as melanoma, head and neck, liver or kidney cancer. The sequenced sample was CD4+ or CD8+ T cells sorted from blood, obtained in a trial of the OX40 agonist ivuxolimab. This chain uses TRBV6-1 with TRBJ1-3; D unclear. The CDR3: CASSEGHRSAALSGNTIYF. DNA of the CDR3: TGTGCCAGCAGCGAAGGGCATAGATCAGCAGCCCTCTCTGGAAACACCATATATTTT.